A single T cell receptor beta chain is shown here with its context. The data are from a study of CD8 T cells in Susac syndrome. Sequencing of TCR beta drew on CD8+ and CD4+ T cells from blood. This CDR3 has 17 amino acids. V was trimmed by 3 bases and J by 1 base, leaving 17 bases between them. RNA in amounts of roughly 0.5 to 1 ug was reverse transcribed with random hexamers. Each CDR3 protein is one row after TCRdb ran MiXCR on the immunoSEQ multiplex PCR reads. Seen here are about 52,000 distinct CDR3 sequences, roughly 93% observed once, and the top ten hold about 0.51%. What was sequenced was CD8+ T cells from PBMCs. The chain couples TRBV12-3 or TRBV12-4 to TRBJ2-3, with D perhaps assigned TRBD1 or TRBD2 (5 bases each). This clonotype was sampled from a human donor with multiple sclerosis. The CDR3 sequence is CASSFRLFTGRTDTQYF. The DNA for the CDR3 is TGTGCCAGCAGTTTCCGGTTGTTCACGGGGCGCACAGATACGCAGTATTTT.